The source of this T cell receptor (beta chain) is a study of T cell responses to AZD1222 COVID-19 vaccine. Study-level points and caveats: Donor demographics were predominantly white British with a female majority; clonal diversity may be underestimated. It was only after the peak T cell response that any repertoires were sampled.

A remark on this clone: Its specificity is unknown. One junction end does not reproduce the germline sequence, and a read error may be involved.

Using immunoSEQ multiplex PCR, the repertoire was profiled, and TCRdb retains in-frame clones only, with some absent. This table holds 100,000 to 150,000 clones, 88% found once. CDR3 length equals 14 residues. Looked up from germline, CDR1 is LNHNV and CDR2 is YYDKDF (reference sequence). The sequence was collected from an adult in good health. The chain uses TRBV15 and TRBJ1-1; D gene ambiguous. Here the sequenced sample was peripheral blood, taken on day 0 of AZD1222 vaccination. CDR3 loop: CATSRDLMNTEAFF. CDR3 in DNA: TGTGCCACCAGCCGAGACCTCATGAACACTGAAGCTTTCTTT. Full variable domain (outside the CDR3, taken from reference TRBV15 and TRBJ1-1): DAMVIQNPRYQVTQFGKPVTLSCSQTLNHNVMYWYQQKSSQAPKLLFHYYDKDFNNEADTPDNFQSRRPNTSFCFLDIRSPGLGDTAMYLCATSRDLMNTEAFFGQGTRLTVV.